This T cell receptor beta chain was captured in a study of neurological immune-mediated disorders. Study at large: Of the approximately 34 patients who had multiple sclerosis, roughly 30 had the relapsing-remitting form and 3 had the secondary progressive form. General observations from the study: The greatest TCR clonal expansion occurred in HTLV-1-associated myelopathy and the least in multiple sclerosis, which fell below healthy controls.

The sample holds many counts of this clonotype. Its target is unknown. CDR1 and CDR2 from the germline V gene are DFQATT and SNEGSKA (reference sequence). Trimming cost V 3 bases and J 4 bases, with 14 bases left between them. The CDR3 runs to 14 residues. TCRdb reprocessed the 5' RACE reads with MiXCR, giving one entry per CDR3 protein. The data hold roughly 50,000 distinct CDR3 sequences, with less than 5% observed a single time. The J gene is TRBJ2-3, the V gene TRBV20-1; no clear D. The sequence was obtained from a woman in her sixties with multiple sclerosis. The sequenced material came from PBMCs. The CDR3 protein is CSARDIRRADTQYF. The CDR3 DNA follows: TGCAGTGCTAGGGATATAAGAAGGGCAGATACGCAGTATTTT.